The T cell receptor beta chain described here comes from a study of blood T cell repertoires in COVID-19. About the study: The United States, Italy and Spain were the sources of the acute and convalescent COVID-19 samples.

Some clones are missing from TCRdb's copy, which holds only in-frame ones; the method was immunoSEQ multiplex PCR. The table shows around 160,000 clones, with less than 90% occurring only once. Germline V gene data show CDR1 as SGDLS and CDR2 as YYNGEE. V lost 3 bases to trimming and J lost 2 bases, with 12 bases between them. The CDR3 has 15 residues. Exposed enrollees encountered a COVID-19 case at some point within 2 weeks before study entry. The receptor was isolated from a woman aged 45 to 65 who had been exposed to COVID-19. The genes are TRBV9 and TRBJ2-1, with TRBD2 as a possible D gene (6 bases). The sample consisted of PBMCs or T cells enriched from blood (not recorded which). This chain's CDR3 is CASSAGLSPYNEQFF. CDR3 DNA: TGTGCCAGCAGCGCCGGACTATCTCCCTACAATGAGCAGTTCTTC.